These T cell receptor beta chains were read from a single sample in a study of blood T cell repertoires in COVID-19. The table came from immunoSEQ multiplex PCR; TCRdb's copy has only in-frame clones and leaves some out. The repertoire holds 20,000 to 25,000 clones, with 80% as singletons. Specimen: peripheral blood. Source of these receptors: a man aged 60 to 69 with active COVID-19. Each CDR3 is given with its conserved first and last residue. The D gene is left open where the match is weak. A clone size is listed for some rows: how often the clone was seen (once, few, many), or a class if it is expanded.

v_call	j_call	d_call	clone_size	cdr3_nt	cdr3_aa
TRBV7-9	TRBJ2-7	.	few	TGTGCCAGCGGAGATGGCCCGGTATTCACCTACGAGCAGTACTTC	CASGDGPVFTYEQYF
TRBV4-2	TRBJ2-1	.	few	TGTGCCAGCAGCCAAAGGACAGACTCCTACAATGAGCAGTTCTTC	CASSQRTDSYNEQFF
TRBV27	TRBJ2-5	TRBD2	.	TGTGCCAGCAGTCCGGGACTAGCGGGAGTCCAAGAGACCCAGTACTTC	CASSPGLAGVQETQYF
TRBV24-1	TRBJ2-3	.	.	TGTGCCACCAGTGATTTCGGGACAGATACGCAGTATTTT	CATSDFGTDTQYF
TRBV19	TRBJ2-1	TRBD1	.	TGTGCCAGTAGATTGGACAGGAGCTCCTACAATGAGCAGTTCTTC	CASRLDRSSYNEQFF
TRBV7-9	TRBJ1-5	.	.	TGTGCCAGCAGCTCTGGACCCGGGGGTCAGCCCCAGCATTTT	CASSSGPGGQPQHF
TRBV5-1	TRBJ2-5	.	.	TGCGCCAGCAGCCCGGGTCGGAGCGGGCTAGAAGAGACCCAGTACTTC	CASSPGRSGLEETQYF
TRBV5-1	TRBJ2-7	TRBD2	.	TGCGCCAGCAGCTTGGAACTAGCGGGACGGGGCTACGAGCAGTACTTC	CASSLELAGRGYEQYF
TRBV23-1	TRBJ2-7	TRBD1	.	TGCGCCAGCAGTCACCGGGACAGGGACACCTACGAGCAGTACTTC	CASSHRDRDTYEQYF
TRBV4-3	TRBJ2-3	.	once	TGCGCCAGCAGCCAAGATTTCGCGGGTGGGTCCCAGTATTTT	CASSQDFAGGSQYF
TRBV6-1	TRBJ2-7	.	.	TGTGCCAGCAGTGAAGCCCTTGGACAGCGACCCTACTTC	CASSEALGQRPYF
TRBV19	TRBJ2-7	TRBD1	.	TGTGCCAGTAGTATGAGGTTCGGCGGACAGGGCTACGAGCAGTACTTC	CASSMRFGGQGYEQYF
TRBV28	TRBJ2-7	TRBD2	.	TGTGCCAGCAGTTTCAGCGGGAGCGCCTACGAGCAGTACTTC	CASSFSGSAYEQYF
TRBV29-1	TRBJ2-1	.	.	TGCAGCGTTAGACAGAGCTCCTACAATGAGCAGTTCTTC	CSVRQSSYNEQFF
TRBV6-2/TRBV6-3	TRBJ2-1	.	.	TGTGCCAGCAGCAACTTTAGAGGAGGGCCGTCGCATGAGCAGTTCTTC	CASSNFRGGPSHEQFF
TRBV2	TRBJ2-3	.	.	TGTGCCAGCGGAGTGGTTGCAGATACGCAGTATTTT	CASGVVADTQYF
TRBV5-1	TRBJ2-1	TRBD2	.	TGCGCCAGCAGTTCCTTTGGGGGGACTAGCGGGAATGAGCAGTTCTTC	CASSSFGGTSGNEQFF
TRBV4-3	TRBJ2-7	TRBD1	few	TGCGCCAGCAGCCAAGGACGGATCCCGGGACAGGGCGCCTACGAGCAGTACTTC	CASSQGRIPGQGAYEQYF
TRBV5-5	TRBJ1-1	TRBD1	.	TGTGCCAGCAGCTTCAGACAGGGGAAACAATGGGTGAACACTGAAGCTTTCTTT	CASSFRQGKQWVNTEAFF
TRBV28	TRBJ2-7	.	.	TGTGCCAGCAGTTCGCGGTACGAGCAGTACTTC	CASSSRYEQYF
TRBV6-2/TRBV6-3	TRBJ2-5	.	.	TGTGCCAGCAGCGCCACCGAGGAGACCCAGTACTTC	CASSATEETQYF
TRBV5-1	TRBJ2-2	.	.	TGCGCCAGCAGCTCGACGGGAACTATCCGGGAGGAGCTGTTTTTT	CASSSTGTIREELFF
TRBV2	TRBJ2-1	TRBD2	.	TGTGCCAGCAGCGGAACTAGCGGGATTAACAATGAGCAGTTCTTC	CASSGTSGINNEQFF
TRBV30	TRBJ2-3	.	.	TGTGCCTGGAATCAGAATGGGGCCACAGATACGCAGTATTTT	CAWNQNGATDTQYF
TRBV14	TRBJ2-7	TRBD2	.	TGTGCCAGCAGCCCTATAGCGGGAGGTCGGTCCTACGAGCAGTACTTC	CASSPIAGGRSYEQYF
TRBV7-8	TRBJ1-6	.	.	TGTGCCAGCAGCTTAAGTCGAGGGAGCAATTCACCCCTCCACTTT	CASSLSRGSNSPLHF
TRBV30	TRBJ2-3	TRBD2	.	TGTGCCTGGAGTGTCGGTCCTAGCGGGAGCACAGATACGCAGTATTTT	CAWSVGPSGSTDTQYF
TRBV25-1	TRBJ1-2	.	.	TGTGCCAGCAGTGAACAGGTCGGAGGCTACACCTTC	CASSEQVGGYTF
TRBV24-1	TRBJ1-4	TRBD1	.	TGTGCCACCCAACCCTCAGGGGGAGAAAAACTGTTTTTT	CATQPSGGEKLFF
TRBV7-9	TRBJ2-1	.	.	TGTGCCAGCAGCTTAATCTGGGAGGCCCACAATGAGCAGTTCTTC	CASSLIWEAHNEQFF
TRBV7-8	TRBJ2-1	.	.	TGTGCCAGCAGCTCGTCCGGAGGTTTTAATGAGCAGTTCTTC	CASSSSGGFNEQFF
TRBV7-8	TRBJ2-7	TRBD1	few	TGTGCCAGCAGCTCCGGGACAGGGTTCTACGAGCAGTACTTC	CASSSGTGFYEQYF
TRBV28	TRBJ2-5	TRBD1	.	TGTGCCAGCAGTTTATTGTCAGGGGGTGTGGAGACCCAGTACTTC	CASSLLSGGVETQYF
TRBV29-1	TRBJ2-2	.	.	TGCAGCGTAAAGCGGGCCACCGGGGAGCTGTTTTTT	CSVKRATGELFF
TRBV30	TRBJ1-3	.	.	TGTGCCTGGAGTGTAGGAGGACTGACGGTCGGAAACACCATATATTTT	CAWSVGGLTVGNTIYF
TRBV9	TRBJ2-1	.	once	TGTGCCAGCAGCCCCTACCAATCCGGCAATGAGCAGTTCTTC	CASSPYQSGNEQFF
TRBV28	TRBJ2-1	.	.	TGTGCCAGCAGTTTACTTAGGGGTGAGCAGTTCTTC	CASSLLRGEQFF
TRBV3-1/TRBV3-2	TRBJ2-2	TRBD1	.	TGTGCCAGCAGCCACACCCCCGGGACAGGAAACACCGGGGAGCTGTTTTTT	CASSHTPGTGNTGELFF
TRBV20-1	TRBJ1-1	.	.	TGCAGTGCTAGTGCAGGGCTTAACACTGAAGCTTTCTTT	CSASAGLNTEAFF
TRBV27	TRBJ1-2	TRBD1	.	TGTGCCAGCAGTTCTCAGGGGGAGAACTATGGCTACACCTTC	CASSSQGENYGYTF
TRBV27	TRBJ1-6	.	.	TGTGCCAGCAGTCTTAACAGGAATTCACCCCTCCACTTT	CASSLNRNSPLHF
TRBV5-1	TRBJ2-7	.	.	TGCGCCAGCAGCTTCGGGGGGCCCGCGGGGGATGAGCAGTACTTC	CASSFGGPAGDEQYF
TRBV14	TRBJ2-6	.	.	TGTGCCAGCAGCCGAACAGGGCTCGGGGCCAACGTCCTGACTTTC	CASSRTGLGANVLTF
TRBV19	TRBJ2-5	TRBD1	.	TGTGCCAGTAGACCGACAGGGGGACAAGAGACCCAGTACTTC	CASRPTGGQETQYF
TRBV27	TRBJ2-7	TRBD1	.	TGTGCCAGCAGTTTATCGGGACAGCCCTCCTACGAGCAGTACTTC	CASSLSGQPSYEQYF
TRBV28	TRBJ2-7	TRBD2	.	TGTGCCAGCAGTTCACTAGCGCGGACCTACGAGCAGTACTTC	CASSSLARTYEQYF
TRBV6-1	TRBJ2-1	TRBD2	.	TGTGCCAGCAGTGAAGCTGTGGCTAGCGGCTACAATGAGCAGTTCTTC	CASSEAVASGYNEQFF
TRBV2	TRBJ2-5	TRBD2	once	TGTGCCAGCCAAGCGGGAGGGGTGGAGACCCAGTACTTC	CASQAGGVETQYF
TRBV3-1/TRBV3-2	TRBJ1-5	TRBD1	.	TGTGCCAGCAGCCACCGACAGGGAGGTCAGCCCCAGCATTTT	CASSHRQGGQPQHF
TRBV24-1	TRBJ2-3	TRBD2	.	TGTGCCACCAGTGGGGCTAGCGGGAGCCCAGATACGCAGTATTTT	CATSGASGSPDTQYF
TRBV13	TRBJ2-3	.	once	TGTGCCAGCAGCTTAAAGGGGCAAGATACGCAGTATTTT	CASSLKGQDTQYF